This entry features one TCR beta chain sequence. This CDR3 region has 15 residues. Trimming removed 2 bases from V and 2 bases from J, with 13 bases in between. Germline V gene sequence: CDR1 SGHTS, CDR2 YDEGEE. This record comes from a study of T cell clones after liver transplantation. Repertoires were generated with immunoSEQ multiplex PCR, while TCRdb's copy carries only in-frame clones and drops some. The table lists roughly 100,000 clones, around 86% of them singletons, with approximately 0.99% in the top ten. The V and J genes are TRBV5-8 and TRBJ1-2; D gene ambiguous. This sample comprised CD4+ T cells from blood, obtained before liver transplant. This TCR came from a human donor who received a liver transplant. CDR3 protein: CASSFWGRRNYGYTF. DNA of the CDR3: TGTGCCAGCAGCTTTTGGGGAAGGAGGAACTATGGCTACACCTTC.